Reported below is one TCR beta chain. Here immunoSEQ multiplex PCR was the method, and the copy in TCRdb shows in-frame clones only, minus some. The sample has approximately 2,200,000 clones; about 92% are singletons. This sample is part of a study of shared clonotypes between healthy human individuals. In the naive CD8 group, cells lacked CD45RO and were positively selected for CCR7, so terminally differentiated effector memory CD45RA+ cells were left out. This CDR3 spans 16 amino acids. The sequencing sample was made of naive CD8+ T cells from PBMCs. The clonotype comes from a man between 18 and 35 years old in good health. Some clones in this sample may be carry-over from other donors' samples. V usage is TRBV12-1 and J usage is TRBJ1-5. TRBV12-1 represents a pseudogene. Here the CDR3 reads CASSAERNCCNQPQHF. CDR3 bases: TGTGCCAGCAGCGCTGAAAGGAATTGTTGCAATCAGCCCCAGCATTTT.